Below, 17 T cell receptor beta chains from the same sample are listed, as sequenced in a study of blood T cell repertoires in COVID-19. TCRdb's table, derived via immunoSEQ multiplex PCR, lists solely in-frame clones and lacks some. The sample lists around 82,000 clones; approximately 85% were seen once. Sequencing was carried out using peripheral blood. The receptors were sampled from a man aged 50 to 59 with COVID-19, enrolled during active disease.

The V and J genes are TRBV28 and TRBJ1-1; 7 nucleotides line up with TRBD1. The germline CDR1 and CDR2 sequences are MDHEN and SYDVKM. The CDR3 has 12 residues. Trimming removed 9 bases from V and 2 bases from J; junction bases left unmatched: 3. CDR3 sequence (DNA): TGTGCCAGGACAGGGATTAACACTGAAGCTTTCTTT. Amino acid sequence: CARTGINTEAFF.

The V gene is TRBV10-3, the J gene TRBJ2-2, with 11 bases fitting TRBD2. V lost 6 bases to trimming and J lost 6 bases; unmatched junction nucleotides: 6. Germline V gives CDR1 ENHRY, CDR2 SYGVKD. The CDR3 is 15 amino acids. The CDR3 DNA reads as TGTGCCATCAGGGGGACTAGCGGTGGGGCCGGGGAGCTGTTTTTT. This codes for CAIRGTSGGAGELFF.

V gene TRBV2 combines with J gene TRBJ2-5; D remains ambiguous. CDR1 is SNHLY, CDR2 FYNNEI, per germline. CDR3 size: 13 residues. V lost 8 bases and J 5 bases, leaving 15 bases between the germline ends. This chain's CDR3 is CASSWRSAETQYF. CDR3 in DNA: TGTGCCAGCTCATGGCGGTCCGCTGAGACCCAGTACTTC.

The chain joins TRBV14 to TRBJ2-1, with 8 nucleotides matching TRBD2. Trimming took 9 bases from V and 6 from J; bases not matched to a gene: 25. The CDR3 sequence is 19 residues long. From germline, CDR1 is SGHDN and CDR2 FVKESK. CDR3 sequence reads: CARPGATPGPTGGSNEQFF. DNA for the CDR3: TGTGCCAGGCCGGGAGCGACACCAGGGCCGACGGGGGGGTCCAATGAGCAGTTCTTC.

The chain couples TRBV5-1 to TRBJ2-1; maybe TRBD1 (6 bases). V was trimmed by 3 bases and J by 6 bases, leaving 16 bases between them. The CDR3 covers 15 residues. Germline CDR1 SGHRS, CDR2 YFSETQ. CDR3 sequence reads: CASSSGLRGGNEQFF. The CDR3 DNA sequence: TGCGCCAGCAGCTCCGGACTCCGAGGGGGCAATGAGCAGTTCTTC.

This sequence joins TRBV6-4 and TRBJ2-6; possibly TRBD2 for D (5 bases). The V end lost 5 bases, the J end lost 4 bases, and 12 bases lay between the germline ends. This CDR3 comprises 15 residues. Germline values: CDR1 MRHNA, CDR2 SNTAGT. The CDR3 sequence is CASSYNGEGANVLTF. The CDR3 DNA reads TGTGCCAGCAGTTACAACGGGGAGGGGGCCAACGTCCTGACTTTC.

V gene TRBV4-2 combines with J gene TRBJ2-5; TRBD2 matches at 8 bases. Per the germline V gene, CDR1 is LGHNA and CDR2 is YNFKEQ. The CDR3 is made up of 15 amino acids. The V gene end was trimmed by 1 base and the J gene end by 1 base; junction bases not matched to a gene: 2. The CDR3 is CASSQVAGTQETQYF. The CDR3, as DNA: TGTGCCAGCAGCCAAGTAGCGGGAACCCAAGAGACCCAGTACTTC.

This clone was picked up a small number of times. The chain links TRBV12-3 or TRBV12-4 to TRBJ2-3; 8 bases map to TRBD2. The CDR3 is 13 residues long. Germline trimming cut 6 bases from V and 2 bases from J; bases unmatched to any gene: 1. CDR3 nucleotide sequence: TGTGCCAGCAGGACTAGCGACACAGATACGCAGTATTTT. Translated: CASRTSDTDTQYF.

The V call is TRBV19, the J call TRBJ1-6; TRBD1 might be the D (6 bases). This CDR3 has 14 amino acids. V was pared by 4 bases and J by 7 bases, with 11 bases between. CDR1 and CDR2 from the germline V gene are LNHDA and SQIVND (reference sequence). In DNA, the CDR3 is TGTGCCAGTAGTACCGGACAGATCAATTCACCCCTCCACTTT. This encodes CASSTGQINSPLHF.

CDR3 sequence reads: CASSPIQGSYEQYF. In DNA, the CDR3 is TGCGCCAGCAGCCCGATACAGGGCTCCTACGAGCAGTACTTC. The chain is built from TRBV5-1 and TRBJ2-7, with a possible D match to TRBD1 (6 bases). In germline, CDR1 is SGHRS, CDR2 YFSETQ. The CDR3 is 14 amino acids. Trimming took 4 bases from V and 0 from J, leaving 11 bases between them.

This clone was picked up one time. This rearrangement joins TRBV7-9 to TRBJ2-2, with D possibly being TRBD2 (6 bases). The germline V gene has CDR1 SEHNR and CDR2 FQNEAQ (reference sequence). Trimming removed 4 bases from V and 0 bases from J, with 15 bases in between. CDR3 length: 17 amino acids. The CDR3 loop is CASSSPTSSANTGELFF. The DNA of the CDR3 is TGTGCCAGCAGCTCACCTACTAGCAGCGCGAACACCGGGGAGCTGTTTTTT.

V usage is TRBV30 and J usage is TRBJ2-1; the D is unclear. The V gene lost 0 bases and the J gene lost 3 bases, with 9 bases spanning the gap. CDR1 is GTSNPN, CDR2 SVGIG, per germline (reference sequence). The CDR3 consists of 14 residues. The CDR3 coding sequence is TGTGCCTGGAGTGTACGTACGGTCTACAATGAGCAGTTCTTC. It translates to CAWSVRTVYNEQFF.

The gene calls are TRBV6-5 and TRBJ1-1; perhaps TRBD1 as D (5 bases). V was shortened by 10 bases and J by 4 bases, with 19 bases between the two germline ends. Germline-derived CDR1 and CDR2 are MNHEY and SVGAGI. This CDR3 is 14 amino acids long. The chain's CDR3 is CATGQRGSVTEAFF. The CDR3 DNA is TGTGCCACAGGGCAAAGAGGTTCGGTCACTGAAGCTTTCTTT.

The CDR3 DNA reads TGTGCCTGGACCCGACAGGGAAAAGATGTCGGGGAGCTGTTTTTT. It translates to CAWTRQGKDVGELFF. The chain is built from TRBV30 and TRBJ2-2, with 7 bases lining up with TRBD1. The CDR3 has 15 amino acids. V lost 4 bases and J lost 7; bases outside the gene matches: 12. Germline-derived CDR1 and CDR2 are GTSNPN and SVGIG (reference sequence).

This chain joins TRBV7-2 and TRBJ2-7; 10 bases map to TRBD2. The germline V gene encodes CDR1 SGHTA and CDR2 FQGNSA. This CDR3 spans 15 amino acids. V gave up 2 bases and J gave up 3 bases; unmatched junction bases: 4. DNA of the CDR3: TGTGCCAGCAGCTTAAGCTTAGCGGGAGGCTACGAGCAGTACTTC. This codes for CASSLSLAGGYEQYF.

The V gene is TRBV30, the J gene TRBJ2-2; the match to TRBD1 covers 11 bases. Germline assignment: CDR1 GTSNPN and CDR2 SVGIG (reference sequence). This CDR3 contains 15 residues. Trimming took 2 bases from V and 6 from J; bases not matched to a gene: 5. The CDR3: CAWSFGTGGSGELFF. DNA for the CDR3: TGTGCCTGGAGTTTCGGGACAGGGGGTTCCGGGGAGCTGTTTTTT. Drawing the rest from reference TRBV30 and TRBJ2-2, the complete variable domain is SQTIHQWPATLVQPVGSPLSLECTVEGTSNPNLYWYRQAAGRGLQLLFYSVGIGQISSEVPQNLSASRPQDRQFILSSKKLLLSDSGFYLCAWSFGTGGSGELFFGEGSRLTVL.

The V call is TRBV20-1, the J call TRBJ1-1, with no clear D. V shed 3 bases and J shed 5 bases, with 7 bases lying between them. CDR1 is DFQATT, CDR2 SNEGSKA, per germline (reference sequence). The CDR3 extends over 11 amino acids. The CDR3 loop reads CSARADTEAFF. The CDR3 DNA sequence: TGCAGTGCTAGGGCCGATACTGAAGCTTTCTTT.